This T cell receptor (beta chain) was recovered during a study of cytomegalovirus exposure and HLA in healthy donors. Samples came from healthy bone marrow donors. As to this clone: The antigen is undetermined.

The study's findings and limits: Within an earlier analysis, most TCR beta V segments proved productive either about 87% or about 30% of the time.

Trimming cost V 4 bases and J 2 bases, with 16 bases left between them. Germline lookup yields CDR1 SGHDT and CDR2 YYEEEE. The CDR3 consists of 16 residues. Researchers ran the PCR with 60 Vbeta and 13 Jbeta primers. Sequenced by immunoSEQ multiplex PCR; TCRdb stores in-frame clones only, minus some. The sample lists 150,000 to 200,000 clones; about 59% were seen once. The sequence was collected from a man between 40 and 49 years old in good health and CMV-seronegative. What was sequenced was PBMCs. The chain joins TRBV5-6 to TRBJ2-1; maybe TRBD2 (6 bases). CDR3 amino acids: CASSPTSPGAYNEQFF. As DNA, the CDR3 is TGTGCCAGCAGCCCTACTAGCCCGGGGGCCTACAATGAGCAGTTCTTC.